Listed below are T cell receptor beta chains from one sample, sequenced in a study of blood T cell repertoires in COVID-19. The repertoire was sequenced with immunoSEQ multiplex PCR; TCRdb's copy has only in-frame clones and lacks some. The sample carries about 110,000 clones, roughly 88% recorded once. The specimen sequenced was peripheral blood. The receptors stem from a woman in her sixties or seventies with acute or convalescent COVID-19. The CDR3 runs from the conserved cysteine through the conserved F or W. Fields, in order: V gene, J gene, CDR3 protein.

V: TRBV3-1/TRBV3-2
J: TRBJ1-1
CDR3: CASSRTGNTEAFF

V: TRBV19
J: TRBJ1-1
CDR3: CASGTGGLGVTEAFF

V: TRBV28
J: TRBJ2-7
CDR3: CASSSPDRVPYEQYF

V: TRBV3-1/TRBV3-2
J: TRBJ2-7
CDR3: CASSQDRGSGSYEQYF

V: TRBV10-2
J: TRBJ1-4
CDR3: CASSTGWLPNEKLFF

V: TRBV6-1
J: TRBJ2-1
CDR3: CASSGGPGLAFYNEQFF

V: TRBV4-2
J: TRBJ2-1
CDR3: CASSHPQRESEQFF

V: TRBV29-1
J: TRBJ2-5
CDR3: CSVEVVAKETQYF

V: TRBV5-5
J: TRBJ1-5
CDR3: CASSQGFTQPQHF

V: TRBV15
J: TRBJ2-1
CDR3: CATSRDDAGGNEQFF

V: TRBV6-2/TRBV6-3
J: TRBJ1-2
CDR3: CASSPDTAAGYTF

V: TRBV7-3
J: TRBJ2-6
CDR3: CASSLTFSGANVLTF

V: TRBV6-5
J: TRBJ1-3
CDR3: CASKGGAESGNTIYF

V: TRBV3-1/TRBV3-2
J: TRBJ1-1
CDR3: CASSHGGNTEAFF

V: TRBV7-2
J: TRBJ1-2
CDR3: CASSFGPGGGYTF

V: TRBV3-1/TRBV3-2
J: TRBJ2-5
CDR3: CASSHRGETQYF

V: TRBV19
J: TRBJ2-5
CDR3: CASSIDRKETQYF

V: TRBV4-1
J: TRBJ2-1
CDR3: CASSQAGTSGKNEQFF

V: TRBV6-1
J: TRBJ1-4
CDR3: CASSEALLAGESNEKLFF

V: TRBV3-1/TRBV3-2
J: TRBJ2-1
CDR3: CASSQDRVGLAGRDEQFF

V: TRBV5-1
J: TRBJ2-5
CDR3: CASSSTGDETQYF

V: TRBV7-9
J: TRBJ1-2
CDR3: CASSLAGRDYGYTF

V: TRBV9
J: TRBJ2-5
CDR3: CASSVDGSGVAKYF

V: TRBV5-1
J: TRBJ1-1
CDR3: CASSLTGTGAGNTEAFF

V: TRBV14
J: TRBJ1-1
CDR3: CASSQDRRRFF

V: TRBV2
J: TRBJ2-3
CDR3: CASSVLAGTDTQYF

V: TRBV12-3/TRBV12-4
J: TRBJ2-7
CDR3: CASSFPGTEQYF

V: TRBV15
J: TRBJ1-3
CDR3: CATSAYRGSGNTIYF

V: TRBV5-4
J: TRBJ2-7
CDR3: CASSLGDRDTYEQYF

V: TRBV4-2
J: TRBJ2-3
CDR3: CASRQGEASGSSNTQYF

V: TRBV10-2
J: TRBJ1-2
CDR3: CASRGIGGYGYTF

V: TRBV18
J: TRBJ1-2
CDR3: CASSPLSPGQGNYGYTF

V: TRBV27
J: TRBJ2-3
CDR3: CASSLRRPSGFSTDTQYF

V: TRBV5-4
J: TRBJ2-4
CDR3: CASSLGGLAGTKNIQYF

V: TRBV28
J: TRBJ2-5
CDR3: CASSLIKGRETQYF

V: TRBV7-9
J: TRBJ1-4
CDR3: CASSLTQGVEKLFF

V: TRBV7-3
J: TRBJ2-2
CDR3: CASSLSAGTGELFF